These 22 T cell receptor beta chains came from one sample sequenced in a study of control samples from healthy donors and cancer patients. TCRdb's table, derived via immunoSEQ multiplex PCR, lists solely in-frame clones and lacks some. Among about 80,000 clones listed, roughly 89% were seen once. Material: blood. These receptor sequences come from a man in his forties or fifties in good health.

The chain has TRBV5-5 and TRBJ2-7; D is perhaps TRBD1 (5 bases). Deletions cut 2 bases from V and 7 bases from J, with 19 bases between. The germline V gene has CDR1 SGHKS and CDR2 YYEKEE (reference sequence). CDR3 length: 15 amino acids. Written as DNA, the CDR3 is TGTGCCAGCAGCTTTGAGACAGTGACTTTTGGGGAGCAGTACTTC. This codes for CASSFETVTFGEQYF.

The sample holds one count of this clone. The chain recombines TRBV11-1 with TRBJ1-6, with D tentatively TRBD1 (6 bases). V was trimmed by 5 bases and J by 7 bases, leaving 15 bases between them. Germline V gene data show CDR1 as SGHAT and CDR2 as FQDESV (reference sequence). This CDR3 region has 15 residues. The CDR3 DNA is TGTGCCAGCAGCGTATCCGGGACATCGAATTCACCCCTCCACTTT. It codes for CASSVSGTSNSPLHF.

The CDR3 sequence: CASSSRRGSYNEQFF. CDR3 DNA sequence: TGTGCCAGCAGCTCCCGTCGGGGGTCCTACAATGAGCAGTTCTTC. The chain combines TRBV7-3 with TRBJ2-1; D is possibly TRBD2 (6 bases). V lost 4 bases and J 1 base, leaving 11 bases between the germline ends. CDR3 length equals 15 residues. Germline CDR1 and CDR2: SGHTA and FQGTGA. The complete variable domain, with remaining parts taken from reference TRBV7-3 and TRBJ2-1, reads GAGVSQTPSNKVTEKGKYVELRCDPISGHTALYWYRQSLGQGPEFLIYFQGTGAADDSGLPNDRFFAVRPEGSVSTLKIQRTERGDSAVYLCASSSRRGSYNEQFFGPGTRLTVL.

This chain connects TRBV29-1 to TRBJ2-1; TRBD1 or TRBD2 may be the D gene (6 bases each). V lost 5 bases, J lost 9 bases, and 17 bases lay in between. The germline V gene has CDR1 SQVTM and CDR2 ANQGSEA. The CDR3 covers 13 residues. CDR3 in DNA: TGCAGCGTTACACGGGGGCTTGAAGGTGAGCAGTTCTTC. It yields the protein CSVTRGLEGEQFF.

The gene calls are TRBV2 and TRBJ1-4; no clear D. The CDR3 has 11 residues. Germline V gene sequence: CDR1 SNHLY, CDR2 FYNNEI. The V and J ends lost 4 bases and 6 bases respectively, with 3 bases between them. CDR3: CASSADEKLFF. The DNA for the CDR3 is TGTGCCAGCAGTGCCGATGAAAAACTGTTTTTT.

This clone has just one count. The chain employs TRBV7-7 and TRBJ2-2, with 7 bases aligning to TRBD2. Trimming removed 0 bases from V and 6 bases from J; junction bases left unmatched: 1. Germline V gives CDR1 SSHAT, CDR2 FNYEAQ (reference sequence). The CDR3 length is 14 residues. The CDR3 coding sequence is TGTGCCAGCAGCTTAGCGGGGGGGGCCGGGGAGCTGTTTTTT. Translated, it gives CASSLAGGAGELFF.

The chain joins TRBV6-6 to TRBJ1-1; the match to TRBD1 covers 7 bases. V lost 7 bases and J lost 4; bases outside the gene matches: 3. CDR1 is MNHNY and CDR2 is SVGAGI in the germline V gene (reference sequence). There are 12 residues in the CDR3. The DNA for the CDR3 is TGTGCCAGCACCACAGGGGTCACTGAAGCTTTCTTT. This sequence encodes CASTTGVTEAFF.

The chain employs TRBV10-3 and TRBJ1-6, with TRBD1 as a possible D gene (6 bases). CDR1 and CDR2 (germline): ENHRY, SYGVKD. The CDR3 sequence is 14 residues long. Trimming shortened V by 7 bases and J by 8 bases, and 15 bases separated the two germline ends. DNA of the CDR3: TGTGCCATCAACCCGGGGGGCTCCGATTCACCCCTCCACTTT. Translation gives CAINPGGSDSPLHF.

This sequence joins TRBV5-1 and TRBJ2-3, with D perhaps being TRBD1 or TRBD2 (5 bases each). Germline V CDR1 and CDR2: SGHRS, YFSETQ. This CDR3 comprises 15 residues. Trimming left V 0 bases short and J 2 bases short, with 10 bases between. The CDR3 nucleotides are TGCGCCAGCAGCTTGGACGGGGCCCACACAGATACGCAGTATTTT. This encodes CASSLDGAHTDTQYF.

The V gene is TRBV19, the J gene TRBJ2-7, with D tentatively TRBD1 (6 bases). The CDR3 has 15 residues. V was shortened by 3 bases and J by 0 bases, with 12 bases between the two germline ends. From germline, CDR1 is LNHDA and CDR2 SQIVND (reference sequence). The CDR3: CASSIRDTGSYEQYF. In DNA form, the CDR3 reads TGTGCCAGTAGTATCCGGGACACGGGCTCCTACGAGCAGTACTTC. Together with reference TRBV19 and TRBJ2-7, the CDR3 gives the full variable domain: DGGITQSPKYLFRKEGQNVTLSCEQNLNHDAMYWYRQDPGQGLRLIYYSQIVNDFQKGDIAEGYSVSREKKESFPLTVTSAQKNPTAFYLCASSIRDTGSYEQYFGPGTRLTVT.

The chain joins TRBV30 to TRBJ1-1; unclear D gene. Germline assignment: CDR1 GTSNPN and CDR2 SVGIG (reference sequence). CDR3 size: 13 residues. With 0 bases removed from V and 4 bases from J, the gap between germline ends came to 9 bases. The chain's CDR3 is CAWSVAGSTEAFF. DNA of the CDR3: TGTGCCTGGAGTGTAGCTGGGAGCACTGAAGCTTTCTTT.

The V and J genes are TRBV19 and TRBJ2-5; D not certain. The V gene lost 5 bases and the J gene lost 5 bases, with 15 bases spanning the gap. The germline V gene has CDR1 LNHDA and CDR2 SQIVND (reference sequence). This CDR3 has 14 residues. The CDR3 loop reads CASSFIALEETQYF. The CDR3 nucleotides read TGTGCCAGTAGTTTCATAGCATTAGAGGAGACCCAGTACTTC.

CDR3 in DNA: TGTGCCAGCGTTGGGGGGAACCAAGAGACCCAGTACTTC. Translating gives CASVGGNQETQYF. The chain joins TRBV6-5 to TRBJ2-5, with a possible D match to TRBD2 (6 bases). Germline V gives CDR1 MNHEY, CDR2 SVGAGI. CDR3 length equals 13 residues. Between the trimmed V and J ends, which lost 8 bases and 0 bases, there was a span of 10 bases.

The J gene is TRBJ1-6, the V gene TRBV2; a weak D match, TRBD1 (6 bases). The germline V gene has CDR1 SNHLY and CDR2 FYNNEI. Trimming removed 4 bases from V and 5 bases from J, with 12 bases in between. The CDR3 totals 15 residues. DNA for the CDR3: TGTGCCAGCAGTGCGGGACACCTGAATAATTCACCCCTCCACTTT. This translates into CASSAGHLNNSPLHF.

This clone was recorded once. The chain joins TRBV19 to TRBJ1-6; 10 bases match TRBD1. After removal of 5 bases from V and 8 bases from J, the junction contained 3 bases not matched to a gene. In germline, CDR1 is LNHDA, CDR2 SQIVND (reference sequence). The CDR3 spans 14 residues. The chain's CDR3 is CASSPTGGYSPLHF. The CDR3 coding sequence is TGTGCCAGTAGTCCGACAGGGGGCTATTCACCCCTCCACTTT.

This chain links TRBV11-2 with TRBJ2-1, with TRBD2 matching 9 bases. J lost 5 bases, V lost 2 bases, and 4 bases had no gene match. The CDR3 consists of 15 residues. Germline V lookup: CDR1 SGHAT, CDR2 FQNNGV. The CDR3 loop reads CASSLLAGLNNEQFF. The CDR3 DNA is TGTGCCAGCAGCTTACTAGCGGGGTTAAACAATGAGCAGTTCTTC.

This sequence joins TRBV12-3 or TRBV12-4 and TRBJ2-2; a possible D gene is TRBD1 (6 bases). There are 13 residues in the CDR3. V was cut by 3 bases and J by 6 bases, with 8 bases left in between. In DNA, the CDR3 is TGTGCCAGCAGTTTTAACAGGGCCGGGGAGCTGTTTTTT. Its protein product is CASSFNRAGELFF.

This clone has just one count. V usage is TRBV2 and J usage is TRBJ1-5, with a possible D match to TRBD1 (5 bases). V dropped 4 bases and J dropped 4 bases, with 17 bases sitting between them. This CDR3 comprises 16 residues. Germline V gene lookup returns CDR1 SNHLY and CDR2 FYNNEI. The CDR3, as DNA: TGTGCCAGCAGTGGACAGTATTCCTTCGGTAATCAGCCCCAGCATTTT. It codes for CASSGQYSFGNQPQHF. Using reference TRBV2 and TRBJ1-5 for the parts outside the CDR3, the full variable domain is EPEVTQTPSHQVTQMGQEVILRCVPISNHLYFYWYRQILGQKVEFLVSFYNNEISEKSEIFDDQFSVERPDGSNFTLKIRSTKLEDSAMYFCASSGQYSFGNQPQHFGDGTRLSIL.

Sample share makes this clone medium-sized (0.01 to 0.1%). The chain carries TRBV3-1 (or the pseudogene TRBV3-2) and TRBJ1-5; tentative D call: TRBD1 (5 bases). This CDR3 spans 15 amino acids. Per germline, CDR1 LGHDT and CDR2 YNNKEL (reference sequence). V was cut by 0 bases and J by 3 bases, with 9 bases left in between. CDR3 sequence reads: CASSQDRGLNQPQHF. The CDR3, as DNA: TGTGCCAGCAGCCAAGATAGGGGACTCAATCAGCCCCAGCATTTT.

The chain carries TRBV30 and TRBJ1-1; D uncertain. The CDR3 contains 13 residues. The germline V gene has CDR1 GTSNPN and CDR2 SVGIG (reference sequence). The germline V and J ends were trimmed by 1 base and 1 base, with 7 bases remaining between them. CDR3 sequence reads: CAWSGGSNTEAFF. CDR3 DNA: TGTGCCTGGAGTGGGGGATCGAACACTGAAGCTTTCTTT.

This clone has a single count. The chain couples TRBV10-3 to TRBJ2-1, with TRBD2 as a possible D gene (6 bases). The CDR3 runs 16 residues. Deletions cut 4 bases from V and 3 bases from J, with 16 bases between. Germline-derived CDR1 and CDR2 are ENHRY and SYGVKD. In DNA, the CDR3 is TGTGCCATCAGTGGCGGGACGGGGTTAAGCTACAATGAGCAGTTCTTC. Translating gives CAISGGTGLSYNEQFF.

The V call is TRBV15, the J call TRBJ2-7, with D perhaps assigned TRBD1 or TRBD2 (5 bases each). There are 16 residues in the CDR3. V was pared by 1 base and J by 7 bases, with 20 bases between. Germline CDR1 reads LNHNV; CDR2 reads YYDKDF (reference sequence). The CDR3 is CATSRVIGTGWREQYF. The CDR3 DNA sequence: TGTGCCACCAGCAGAGTAATCGGGACCGGATGGAGGGAGCAGTACTTC.